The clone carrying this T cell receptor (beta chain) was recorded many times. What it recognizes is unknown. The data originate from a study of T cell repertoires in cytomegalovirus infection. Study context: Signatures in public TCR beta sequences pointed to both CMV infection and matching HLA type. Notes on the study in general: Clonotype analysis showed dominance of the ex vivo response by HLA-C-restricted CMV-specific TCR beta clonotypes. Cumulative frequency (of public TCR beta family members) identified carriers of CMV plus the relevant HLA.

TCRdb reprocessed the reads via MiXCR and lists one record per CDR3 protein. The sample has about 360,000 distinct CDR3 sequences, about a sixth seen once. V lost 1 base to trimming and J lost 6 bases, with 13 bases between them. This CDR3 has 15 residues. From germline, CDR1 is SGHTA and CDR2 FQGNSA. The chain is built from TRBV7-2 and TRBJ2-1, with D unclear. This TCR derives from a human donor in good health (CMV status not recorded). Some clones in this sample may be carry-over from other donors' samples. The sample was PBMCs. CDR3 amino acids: CASSLVVNRVNEQFF. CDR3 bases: TGTGCCAGCAGCTTAGTGGTCAACCGAGTCAATGAGCAGTTCTTC.